This section outlines one T cell receptor beta chain sequence together with its context. The data belong to a study of cytomegalovirus exposure and HLA in healthy donors. Germline CDR1 SGHKS, CDR2 YYEKEE (reference sequence). V was clipped by 3 bases and J by 2 bases; unmatched bases: 3. This CDR3 comprises 14 residues. 60 Vbeta and 13 Jbeta primers were used in PCR. Assay used: immunoSEQ multiplex PCR; TCRdb lists only in-frame clones, some missing. The table counts 130,000 to 150,000 clones; roughly 2.7% lies in the top ten. Sequences were obtained from PBMCs. The V gene is TRBV5-5, the J gene TRBJ1-2, with 8 bases fitting TRBD1. The TCR sequence derives from a middle-aged man in good health and CMV-seronegative. The CDR3 region is CASSSGGSNYGYTF. The CDR3 coding sequence is TGTGCCAGCAGCTCAGGGGGCTCGAACTATGGCTACACCTTC.